This T cell receptor (beta chain) was sequenced during a study of blood T cell repertoires in COVID-19 (dated by TCRdb to between 2020 and 2021). In the study overall: Samples from collaborators originated in the United States, Italy and Spain and spanned both the acute and convalescent phases of COVID-19. The material from the prospective study consisted of cDNA or gDNA derived from T cells, B-cell-depleted T cells, or PBMCs. Deeply sampled blood TCRbeta repertoires from subjects exposed to, actively infected with, or recovered from COVID-19 were included in the dataset. A freely available public database, intended as a resource for researchers studying the immune response to SARS-CoV-2, is where the repertoires were released. The samples were drawn from the first 160 participants of the ongoing ImmuneRACE study and from 950 to 1,500 subjects provided by 6 global collaborators. The sample metadata nearly always contained a de-identified subject ID, COVID-19 status, age in years and sex. Where HLA class I and class II types were available, the types were taken from metadata supplied by the sample provider, not from assay-based typing.

Reading the germline V gene gives CDR1 MDHEN and CDR2 SYDVKM. V sheds 4 bases and J sheds 2 bases, leaving 14 bases between their ends. The CDR3 runs 15 amino acids, cysteine and phenylalanine included. The only DNA kept is the CDR3, 45 bases in frame from the first base. A remark on this clone: What antigen it recognizes has not been identified. No quality values exist for individual bases; no much larger clone is one base distant.

On the study overall, not on this receptor specifically: How much clinical and demographic metadata was included differed by source and by participant, and the metadata was provided uncurated.

TCRbeta CDR3 regions were amplified from genomic DNA by means of the immunoSEQ Assay, a bias-controlled multiplex PCR. In the paper's pipeline: Nucleated cell counts per sample were estimated from amplification of reference gene primers within the assay. To quantify the absolute abundance of each unique TCRbeta CDR3 rearrangement, sequence reads were collapsed and filtered. Productive Simpson clonality was computed per sample as the square root of Simpson's diversity index over productive rearrangements. Held by TCRdb, this immuneACCESS table contains in-frame sequences only and omits some clones. Under half of the omission traces to an unresolved V gene where checked; the cause of the rest is unknown. V and J calls and clone size are those listed in that table; D and trimming were worked out from the DNA. The sample yields 150,000 to 200,000 clones; 75% to 90% were counted once. Clones ranked in the top ten supply approximately 12% of the sample.

In the prospective study, participants were roughly 18 to 100 years old, resided in approximately 25 geographic areas of the United States, and were enrolled through a virtual design. To assign participants to cohorts, the prospective study relied on clinical history that participants themselves reported in a screening survey and a study questionnaire. Recovered participants in ImmuneRACE Cohort 3 were defined by two consecutive negative NP/OP PCR tests, clearance by a healthcare professional, or resolution of symptoms. In the prospective study, mobile phlebotomists collected whole blood, serum and a nasopharyngeal or oropharyngeal swab from each participant. Over a 2-month period, participants in the prospective study had the option of providing additional blood draws and questionnaires. Blood samples from the prospective study were shipped frozen or at room temperature prior to DNA extraction.

Sequencing used PBMCs or T cells enriched from blood (not recorded which). This clonotype originated in a woman aged 55 to 70 who had recovered from COVID-19. The V and J segments used are TRBV28 and TRBJ1-1, and possibly TRBD1, on 6 matching bases. The CDR3 reads as follows: CASSSGHFTNTEAFF. The DNA sequence follows: TGTGCCAGCAGTTCGGGACACTTCACTAACACTGAAGCTTTCTTT. Outside the CDR3, residues come from the reference TRBV28 and TRBJ1-1 proteins, so the full variable domain is: DVKVTQSSRYLVKRTGEKVFLECVQDMDHENMFWYRQDPGLGLRLIYFSYDVKMKEKGDIPEGYSVSREKKERFSLILESASTNQTSMYLCASSSGHFTNTEAFFGQGTRLTVV.